This is a list of T cell receptor beta chains from one sample in a study of blood T cell repertoires in COVID-19. The repertoire was sequenced with immunoSEQ multiplex PCR; TCRdb's copy has only in-frame clones and lacks some. Among about 300,000 clones listed, over 75% were seen once. Sequenced sample: PBMCs or T cells enriched from blood (not recorded which). Receptor source: a man aged 30 to 45 who had recovered from COVID-19. Both conserved end residues are part of each CDR3. The D gene is left open where the match is weak.

TRBV14,13,.,TRBJ1-6,CASSQRGNSPLHF
TRBV24-1,14,TRBD1,TRBJ1-2,CATSDRDRVYGYTF
TRBV7-5,12,.,TRBJ2-1,CVRSEKLGEQFF
TRBV6-1,17,TRBD1,TRBJ2-5,CASSEASHRGRWETQYF
TRBV5-1,14,TRBD1,TRBJ1-6,CASSWDSGNSPLHF
TRBV4-1,16,TRBD2,TRBJ2-1,CASSHGLLAADNEQFF
TRBV7-9,19,.,TRBJ1-3,CASSLAGSAGFSSGNTIYF
TRBV6-1,16,TRBD2,TRBJ2-3,CASSAGTSGSLDTQYF
TRBV27,16,.,TRBJ2-1,CASSLYERRGFGEQFF
TRBV19,15,TRBD1,TRBJ2-7,CASSMPDRVSSEQYF
TRBV5-6,15,.,TRBJ2-5,CASSLLGQPGETQYF
TRBV2,13,.,TRBJ2-2,CASSDLFAGELFF
TRBV7-9,14,TRBD1,TRBJ1-6,CASRLQGAGSPLHF
TRBV7-7,15,.,TRBJ2-5,CASSLVVDSQETQYF
TRBV7-6,17,TRBD2,TRBJ2-1,CASSLGGSGGSYNEQFF
TRBV23-1,16,.,TRBJ2-2,CASSQTHGGGVGELFF
TRBV5-1,16,TRBD2,TRBJ2-1,CASSILAGGLVNEQFF
TRBV28,14,.,TRBJ1-4,CASRTGSTNEKLFF
TRBV18,12,TRBD1,TRBJ1-1,CASSPRQGKAFF
TRBV5-4,15,.,TRBJ2-3,CASSLSGGITDTQYF
TRBV2,15,.,TRBJ1-5,CASSGSGLTNQPQHF
TRBV19,17,.,TRBJ1-5,CASISSIQGGSNQPQHF
TRBV29-1,14,TRBD1,TRBJ1-2,CSVVTGTGGPGYTF
TRBV19,15,.,TRBJ2-3,CASSLQGPITDTQYF
TRBV2,16,.,TRBJ2-3,CASTRGARRTTDTQYF
TRBV11-3,17,TRBD2,TRBJ2-1,CASSSKPGLAGDYEQFF
TRBV10-2,12,.,TRBJ1-2,CASRGQSYGYTF
TRBV7-7,15,TRBD2,TRBJ2-7,CASSPLAGAPYEQYF
TRBV11-3,16,.,TRBJ2-7,CASSFLAGSGTYEQYF
TRBV27,14,.,TRBJ1-5,CASSLNFGVKPQHF
TRBV7-9,14,.,TRBJ2-5,CASSPSAVRETQYF
TRBV28,16,TRBD1,TRBJ1-1,CASSLLDRARNTEAFF
TRBV5-5,17,TRBD1,TRBJ1-1,CASSLDYRGGLNTEAFF
TRBV27,14,.,TRBJ1-5,CASSSKGGVQPQHF
TRBV19,15,TRBD2,TRBJ2-1,CATISGGRSYNEQFF
TRBV5-1,15,TRBD1,TRBJ1-4,CASRRKTGEDEKLFF
TRBV10-2,16,TRBD2,TRBJ2-3,CASSDRSGGDSDTQYF
TRBV11-2,16,.,TRBJ1-1,CASSSRGPHPNTEAFF
TRBV24-1,16,TRBD2,TRBJ2-1,CATSDFLAGGHNEQFF
TRBV24-1,15,TRBD1,TRBJ2-5,CATSDFTGGGETQYF
TRBV7-2,16,.,TRBJ2-2,CASSLAFGFRAGELFF
TRBV7-9,14,TRBD2,TRBJ2-1,CASSPAGGGNEQFF
TRBV18,13,TRBD1,TRBJ1-1,CATSQGGDTEAFF
TRBV5-1,13,TRBD1,TRBJ1-2,CASSAQGADGYTF
TRBV3-1/TRBV3-2,14,TRBD1,TRBJ1-4,CASSLRQGSEKLFF
TRBV18,13,.,TRBJ1-2,CASSPDSNYGYTF
TRBV12-3/TRBV12-4,12,.,TRBJ2-3,CASSLRPDTQYF
TRBV24-1,15,.,TRBJ2-6,CATSDGGSGANVLTF
TRBV6-1,13,.,TRBJ1-1,CASSEWLGAEAFF
TRBV18,13,.,TRBJ1-5,CASSPEGDQPQHF
TRBV27,14,TRBD1,TRBJ1-1,CASSSRTGEAEAFF
TRBV7-9,14,TRBD1,TRBJ2-7,CASSLQGQTYEQYF
TRBV3-1/TRBV3-2,14,TRBD1,TRBJ2-7,CASTRTGGTYEQYF
TRBV24-1,15,TRBD1,TRBJ2-7,CATSGPGQEPYEQYF
TRBV5-1,18,TRBD1,TRBJ2-6,CASSQTGTGMSGANVLTF
TRBV5-1,12,.,TRBJ2-1,CASSLKGDEQFF
TRBV27,16,TRBD1,TRBJ1-1,CASSLPWTGEDTEAFF
TRBV3-1/TRBV3-2,12,.,TRBJ2-1,CASSQDRGEQFF